The 16 T cell receptor beta chains below come from one sample, sequenced in a study of blood T cell repertoires in COVID-19. Sequencing was performed with immunoSEQ multiplex PCR; in TCRdb, only in-frame clones are kept and a portion is missing. The sample contains 120,000 to 150,000 clones, under 90% of which appear only once. The sample taken for sequencing was peripheral blood. These receptors were taken from a human donor in a cohort sampled during active COVID-19.

V gene TRBV6-5 combines with J gene TRBJ2-7, with D perhaps TRBD1 (6 bases). From germline, CDR1 is MNHEY and CDR2 SVGAGI. Trimming removed 8 bases at V and 5 bases at J, with 19 bases between. The CDR3 length is 14 residues. CDR3 DNA sequence: TGTGCCAGCCGCCTGGGGCAGGGGCCGGACGAGCAGTACTTC. Amino acids: CASRLGQGPDEQYF.

The chain carries TRBV5-1 and TRBJ1-6, with D perhaps TRBD1 (5 bases). CDR3 size: 16 residues. Germline V gene lookup returns CDR1 SGHRS and CDR2 YFSETQ. V lost 0 bases, J lost 9 bases, and 16 bases lay in between. The CDR3 is CASSLEGSLGGSPLHF. The CDR3 nucleotides are TGCGCCAGCAGCTTGGAAGGGAGTTTGGGGGGTTCACCCCTCCACTTT.

This rearrangement joins TRBV6-5 to TRBJ1-3; D uncertain. This CDR3 comprises 14 residues. The germline V and J ends were trimmed by 6 bases and 0 bases, with 9 bases remaining between them. Germline V lookup: CDR1 MNHEY, CDR2 SVGAGI. The chain's CDR3 is CASSDTLSGNTIYF. The DNA for the CDR3 is TGTGCCAGCAGCGACACCCTCTCTGGAAACACCATATATTTT.

J is TRBJ2-2 and V is TRBV2, with D perhaps matching TRBD2 (7 bases). CDR1 and CDR2 from the germline V gene are SNHLY and FYNNEI. V dropped 5 bases and J dropped 6 bases, with 13 bases sitting between them. The CDR3 consists of 14 residues. DNA for the CDR3: TGTGCCAGCAGTCCGGGGGGCCCCCCCGGGGAGCTGTTTTTT. This translates into CASSPGGPPGELFF. Full variable domain (missing parts from reference TRBV2 and TRBJ2-2): EPEVTQTPSHQVTQMGQEVILRCVPISNHLYFYWYRQILGQKVEFLVSFYNNEISEKSEIFDDQFSVERPDGSNFTLKIRSTKLEDSAMYFCASSPGGPPGELFFGEGSRLTVL.

With regard to this clone: The sample contains more than one DNA sequence encoding this CDR3. The chain combines TRBV29-1 with TRBJ1-1, with a weak D call TRBD1 (5 bases). V was pared by 2 bases and J by 0 bases, with 7 bases between. This CDR3 spans 13 amino acids. In germline, CDR1 is SQVTM, CDR2 ANQGSEA. CDR3 DNA sequence: TGCAGCGTTGAAACAGGAATGAACACTGAAGCTTTCTTT. This codes for CSVETGMNTEAFF.

The rearrangement joins TRBV10-3 to TRBJ2-7; 9 bases agree with TRBD1. The V gene's germline CDR1 is ENHRY and CDR2 SYGVKD. The ends lost 10 bases at V and 0 bases at J; junction bases unmatched: 7. The length of the CDR3 is 14 residues. The CDR3 reads CASKPGQGSYEQYF. In nucleotides, the CDR3 is TGTGCCAGTAAACCGGGACAGGGCTCCTACGAGCAGTACTTC.

This chain links TRBV4-2 with TRBJ2-1; 8 nucleotides line up with TRBD2. CDR1 and CDR2 (germline): LGHNA, YNFKEQ. This CDR3 has 15 residues. Unmatched junction bases numbered 4, after V lost 1 base and J lost 5 bases. The DNA for the CDR3 is TGTGCCAGCAGCCAAGTTAGCGGGGTTGACAATGAGCAGTTCTTC. Protein product: CASSQVSGVDNEQFF.

This sequence joins TRBV5-4 and TRBJ2-5; 7 positions agree with TRBD1. The germline CDR1 and CDR2 sequences are SGHNT and YYREEE (reference sequence). The CDR3 is 14 residues long. V shed 4 bases and J 1 base; nucleotides not matched to a gene: 4. The CDR3 loop is CASSIRTGQETQYF. In nucleotides, the CDR3 is TGTGCCAGCAGCATACGGACAGGCCAAGAGACCCAGTACTTC. The whole variable domain, filled in from reference TRBV5-4 and TRBJ2-5, reads ETGVTQSPTHLIKTRGQQVTLRCSSQSGHNTVSWYQQALGQGPQFIFQYYREEENGRGNFPPRFSGLQFPNYSSELNVNALELDDSALYLCASSIRTGQETQYFGPGTRLLVL.

This clone came up a few times. The gene calls are TRBV29-1 and TRBJ1-2, with D perhaps TRBD1 (6 bases). The CDR3 extends over 13 amino acids. Trimming left V 5 bases short and J 5 bases short, with 15 bases between. Germline CDR1 SQVTM, CDR2 ANQGSEA. Written as DNA, the CDR3 is TGCAGCGTTCGTGTAGGGGGAATTTATGGCTACACCTTC. Amino acid sequence: CSVRVGGIYGYTF.

This clone was counted a single time. This chain joins TRBV19 and TRBJ2-2, with 8 bases lining up with TRBD1. V shed 11 bases, J shed 4 bases, and the junction held 12 bases outside the gene matches. From germline, CDR1 is LNHDA and CDR2 SQIVND (reference sequence). The CDR3 loop spans 15 amino acids. The CDR3: CAVGIAQGVTGELFF. The CDR3 DNA is TGTGCCGTCGGTATAGCACAGGGGGTCACCGGGGAGCTGTTTTTT.

The genes are TRBV5-1 and TRBJ2-7; no clear D gene. Trimming stripped 4 bases from V and 4 bases from J, with 6 bases between. The CDR3 covers 11 residues. The germline V gene has CDR1 SGHRS and CDR2 YFSETQ. The CDR3 bases are TGCGCCAGCAGCACGGAGTACGAGCAGTACTTC. Translated, it gives CASSTEYEQYF.

V is TRBV24-1 and J is TRBJ1-1, with 7 bases aligning to TRBD1. Trimming removed 4 bases from V and 0 bases from J; junction bases left unmatched: 13. The CDR3 contains 18 residues. The germline V gene encodes CDR1 KGHDR and CDR2 SFDVKD. The CDR3 protein is CATSEGGTAGMMNTEAFF. The CDR3 nucleotides are TGTGCCACCAGTGAGGGTGGGACAGCTGGGATGATGAACACTGAAGCTTTCTTT.

In regard to this clone: Germline is not matched at one junction end, which may reflect a read error. V usage is TRBV7-7 and J usage is TRBJ2-6; tentative D call: TRBD2 (6 bases). This CDR3 is built from 15 residues. Germline V lookup: CDR1 SSHAT, CDR2 FNYEAQ (reference sequence). The CDR3 region has the DNA TGTGCTAGCAGCTCCGGGGGCTCTGGGGCCAACGTCCTGACTTTC. It encodes CASSSGGSGANVLTF.

This chain joins TRBV5-1 and TRBJ2-5; 8 bases are shared with TRBD2. The CDR3 has 15 residues. The V and J ends lost 2 bases and 5 bases, in that order; junction bases with no gene match: 8. In germline, CDR1 is SGHRS, CDR2 YFSETQ. The CDR3 nucleotides read TGCGCCAGCAGCTTACCCCGGACTAGCCGGGAGACCCAGTACTTC. This gives the protein CASSLPRTSRETQYF. Full variable domain (remainder filled in from reference TRBV5-1 and TRBJ2-5): KAGVTQTPRYLIKTRGQQVTLSCSPISGHRSVSWYQQTPGQGLQFLFEYFSETQRNKGNFPGRFSGRQFSNSRSEMNVSTLELGDSALYLCASSLPRTSRETQYFGPGTRLLVL.

The chain has TRBV18 and TRBJ2-7, with 8 bases lining up with TRBD1. This CDR3 is 18 amino acids long. CDR1 is KGHSH and CDR2 is LQKENI in the germline V gene. V lost 1 base to trimming and J lost 5 bases; unmatched junction nucleotides: 16. As DNA, the CDR3 is TGTGCCAGCTCACCACTGACCTCGGCAGGGGGCTTCCAAAACGAGCAGTACTTC. Its translation: CASSPLTSAGGFQNEQYF.

This chain joins TRBV6-2 or TRBV6-3 and TRBJ2-1; 8 bases map to TRBD2. Germline CDR1 MNHEY, CDR2 SVGEGT. The CDR3 has 13 residues. V was clipped by 6 bases and J by 4 bases; unmatched bases: 2. The CDR3: CASSRGGYNEQFF. DNA of the CDR3: TGTGCCAGCAGCCGGGGGGGGTACAATGAGCAGTTCTTC.